These 10 T cell receptor beta chains originate from one sample sequenced in a study of T cells in Graves' hyperthyroidism and ophthalmopathy. Amplification targeted TCR beta CDR3 regions from RNA transcripts. RT-PCR in the first round (using the HTBI primer set) targeted the TCR CDR3. MiXCR, run by TCRdb on the multiplex PCR reads, gives a single entry per CDR3 protein. The table lists 500,000 to 750,000 distinct CDR3 sequences, approximately 15% of them singletons. Sequenced material: blood. These receptors were obtained from a woman in her 30s with Graves' hyperthyroidism.

This clonotype has ten or more counts. The chain has TRBV2 and TRBJ2-1; perhaps TRBD2 as D (6 bases). V was cut by 8 bases and J by 7 bases, with 18 bases left in between. The CDR3 is 14 residues long. Germline V gene sequence: CDR1 SNHLY, CDR2 FYNNEI. The CDR3 nucleotides are TGTGCCAGCCAAGAGGCGGCTAGCGCAAATGAGCAGTTCTTC. This gives the protein CASQEAASANEQFF.

The V call is TRBV12-3 or TRBV12-4, the J call TRBJ1-1, with D hard to call. V was trimmed by 5 bases and J by 4 bases, leaving 11 bases between them. The CDR3 length is 13 residues. In DNA form, the CDR3 reads TGTGCCAGCAGTCAGAAACTGGGCACTGAAGCTTTCTTT. Translation gives CASSQKLGTEAFF.

V usage is TRBV19 and J usage is TRBJ2-6; the D call may be TRBD1 or TRBD2 (6 bases each). V dropped 3 bases and J dropped 1 base, with 19 bases sitting between them. CDR3 size: 19 residues. Germline CDR1 reads LNHDA; CDR2 reads SQIVND (reference sequence). The CDR3 loop reads CASSINVGGPVSGANVLTF. The CDR3 DNA is TGTGCCAGTAGTATTAACGTTGGGGGGCCGGTTTCTGGGGCCAACGTCCTGACTTTC. Based on the CDR3 plus reference TRBV19 and TRBJ2-6, the full variable domain is DGGITQSPKYLFRKEGQNVTLSCEQNLNHDAMYWYRQDPGQGLRLIYYSQIVNDFQKGDIAEGYSVSREKKESFPLTVTSAQKNPTAFYLCASSINVGGPVSGANVLTFGAGSRLTVL.

J is TRBJ2-2 and V is TRBV24-1; a possible D gene is TRBD2 (5 bases). CDR3 size: 20 residues. The V gene lost 2 bases and the J gene lost 4 bases, with 25 bases spanning the gap. CDR1 and CDR2 (germline): KGHDR, SFDVKD. The CDR3 DNA follows: TGTGCCACCAGTGATTCTCTGAGGGCCGGTCAGACTTCGGGCACCGGGGAGCTGTTTTTT. Protein sequence: CATSDSLRAGQTSGTGELFF.

There are many counts of this clonotype. The chain carries TRBV2 and TRBJ2-3; possibly TRBD1 or TRBD2 for D (7 bases each). Trimming cost V 7 bases and J 4 bases, with 12 bases left between them. The CDR3 has 13 residues. Germline V gives CDR1 SNHLY, CDR2 FYNNEI. As DNA, the CDR3 is TGTGCCAGCAAAGGGAGGGGGCCAGATACGCAGTATTTT. It translates to CASKGRGPDTQYF.

The chain recombines TRBV14 with TRBJ1-2; weak D call: TRBD1 (5 bases). The V end lost 1 base, the J end lost 5 bases, and 11 bases lay between the germline ends. The CDR3 consists of 14 residues. The germline V gene has CDR1 SGHDN and CDR2 FVKESK. CDR3 nucleotide sequence: TGTGCCAGCAGCCAAGTTATGGGGGGATATGGCTACACCTTC. This sequence encodes CASSQVMGGYGYTF.

This clonotype was detected many times. The chain has TRBV2 and TRBJ2-7; D is perhaps TRBD2 (6 bases). The V gene lost 11 bases and the J gene lost 1 base, with 9 bases spanning the gap. From germline, CDR1 is SNHLY and CDR2 FYNNEI. The CDR3 is 11 residues long. In DNA form, the CDR3 reads TGTGCCGGTCGGGGGTCCTACGAGCAGTACTTC. Its protein product is CAGRGSYEQYF. Based on the CDR3 plus reference TRBV2 and TRBJ2-7, the full variable domain is EPEVTQTPSHQVTQMGQEVILRCVPISNHLYFYWYRQILGQKVEFLVSFYNNEISEKSEIFDDQFSVERPDGSNFTLKIRSTKLEDSAMYFCAGRGSYEQYFGPGTRLTVT.

In its sample, this clonotype was seen many times. The chain combines TRBV9 with TRBJ2-1; D gene uncertain. CDR3 length: 14 amino acids. The ends were cut back, 0 bases at V and 8 bases at J, with 12 bases in the middle. Germline V gene sequence: CDR1 SGDLS, CDR2 YYNGEE. The chain's CDR3 is CASSVVGQTDEQFF. DNA of the CDR3: TGTGCCAGCAGCGTAGTTGGTCAGACCGATGAGCAGTTCTTC.

V gene TRBV14 combines with J gene TRBJ2-4; 8 bases agree with TRBD1. V shed 0 bases and J 9 bases; nucleotides not matched to a gene: 7. Germline CDR1 is SGHDN and CDR2 is FVKESK. The CDR3 has 15 residues. The DNA of the CDR3 is TGTGCCAGCAGCCAAGAAGACAGGGGTATAGGCATTCAGTACTTC. Protein: CASSQEDRGIGIQYF.

To note about this clonotype: Being one base from a much bigger clone, this may be a read error. The chain links TRBV19 to TRBJ2-3; weak D call: TRBD1 (6 bases). Trimming removed 7 bases from V and 2 bases from J, with 10 bases in between. The length of the CDR3 is 13 residues. CDR1 is LNHDA and CDR2 is SQIVND in the germline V gene (reference sequence). The DNA of the CDR3 is TGTGCCAGTATTCCAGGGGACACAGATACGCAGTATTTT. Its translation is CASIPGDTDTQYF.